Listed here are 15 T cell receptor beta chains from one sample, sequenced in a study of cytomegalovirus exposure and HLA in healthy donors listed by TCRdb under 2017. The library was made by the immunoSEQ multiplex PCR assay. For the multiplex PCR, a mixture combining 60 forward primers for TCR Vbeta segments and 13 reverse primers for TCR Jbeta segments was used. This immuneACCESS table, as held by TCRdb, lists in-frame sequences with V and J called but not all clones. Of the missing ones, under half trace to an unresolved V gene in checked studies; the others have no known cause. The sample data list hundreds of thousands of clones, and 70% to 80% of these were observed just once. 1.5% to 2% of the sample belongs to the ten largest clones. Sequencing used PBMCs. These receptors were collected from a woman in her thirties in good health and CMV-seronegative.

The J gene is TRBJ2-1, the V gene TRBV18, with TRBD2 identical over 15 bases. The ends lost 1 base at V and 6 bases at J; junction bases unmatched: 13. Germline V CDR1 and CDR2: KGHSH, LQKENI. CDR3 length equals 20 residues. The CDR3 sequence is CASSPRGLAGGPVSRNEQFF. CDR3 nucleotides: TGTGCCAGCTCACCACGAGGACTAGCGGGAGGGCCAGTGTCGCGCAATGAGCAGTTCTTC.

This clone was counted only a few times. The chain combines TRBV25-1 with TRBJ2-3; TRBD1 agrees at 7 bases. Losses at the gene ends were 3 bases for V and 3 bases for J; bases not matched to a gene: 9. The length of the CDR3 is 16 residues. Germline values: CDR1 MGHDK, CDR2 SYGVNS. The CDR3: CASSDPRQGWTDTQYF. For the CDR3, the DNA is TGTGCCAGCAGTGACCCTCGACAGGGTTGGACAGATACGCAGTATTTT.

The J gene is TRBJ1-2, the V gene TRBV9; no clear D. Deletions cut 4 bases from V and 2 bases from J, with 15 bases between. CDR1 and CDR2 (germline): SGDLS, YYNGEE. The CDR3 is 15 amino acids. The CDR3, as DNA: TGTGCCAGCAGCTCCATTGCCGGGGTGAACTATGGCTACACCTTC. It translates to CASSSIAGVNYGYTF.

This clone was detected a few times. The chain is built from TRBV4-1 and TRBJ1-1, with 7 bases matching TRBD1. V lost 1 base to trimming and J lost 1 base; unmatched junction nucleotides: 6. Germline CDR1 is MGHRA and CDR2 is YSYEKL. The CDR3 is made up of 16 amino acids. The DNA for the CDR3 is TGCGCCAGCAGCCAAGGAGGGGGGACAGCGAACACTGAAGCTTTCTTT. Residues: CASSQGGGTANTEAFF.

The chain is built from TRBV29-1 and TRBJ2-2; TRBD2 agrees at 8 bases. Looked up from germline, CDR1 is SQVTM and CDR2 is ANQGSEA. This CDR3 contains 16 residues. Losses at the gene ends were 4 bases for V and 0 bases for J; bases not matched to a gene: 7. The CDR3 is CSVVATAGANTGELFF. As DNA, the CDR3 is TGCAGCGTTGTGGCTACAGCGGGAGCGAACACCGGGGAGCTGTTTTTT.

This clone was counted a single time. V usage is TRBV9 and J usage is TRBJ1-3; D not certain. Germline CDR1 reads SGDLS; CDR2 reads YYNGEE. CDR3 length equals 13 residues. Trimming pared 0 bases from V and 3 bases from J, leaving 4 bases between. CDR3 sequence (DNA): TGTGCCAGCAGCGTAGATAATGGAAACACCATATATTTT. This translates into CASSVDNGNTIYF.

The genes are TRBV6-4 and TRBJ2-2; D gene unclear. V lost 4 bases, J lost 6 bases, and 9 bases lay in between. The CDR3 loop spans 13 amino acids. Germline CDR1 reads MRHNA; CDR2 reads SNTAGT. DNA of the CDR3: TGTGCCAGCAGTGTTGAACGGTCCGGGGAGCTGTTTTTT. It translates to CASSVERSGELFF.

J is TRBJ1-3 and V is TRBV5-1, with a tentative D call TRBD1 (6 bases). CDR3 size: 16 residues. Germline V CDR1 and CDR2: SGHRS, YFSETQ. With 4 bases removed from V and 4 bases from J, the gap between germline ends came to 18 bases. The CDR3: CASSPEQGEGGNTIYF. The CDR3 DNA reads TGCGCCAGCAGCCCGGAACAGGGAGAAGGAGGAAACACCATATATTTT.

V gene TRBV14 combines with J gene TRBJ1-2; D unclear. Trimming shortened V by 1 base and J by 3 bases, and 21 bases separated the two germline ends. The germline gives CDR1 SGHDN, CDR2 FVKESK. The CDR3 contains 18 residues. The DNA for the CDR3 is TGTGCCAGCAGCCAAGGGACTTGGGCGGCCGATGGTGACTATGGCTACACCTTC. Translation: CASSQGTWAADGDYGYTF.

The chain recombines TRBV12-5 with TRBJ2-3; D perhaps matches TRBD2 (5 bases). From germline, CDR1 is LGHNT and CDR2 FRNRAP. CDR3 length equals 15 residues. The V end was cut by 6 bases, the J end by 2 bases, with 15 bases between. The DNA of the CDR3 is TGTGCTAGTGGAATCGGATCGGGATACACAGATACGCAGTATTTT. As protein: CASGIGSGYTDTQYF.

V and J are TRBV10-2 and TRBJ2-2; 8 bases align to TRBD2. The CDR3 runs 17 residues. In germline, CDR1 is WSHSY, CDR2 SAAADI. V trimming: 7 bases; J trimming: 5 bases; junction bases outside the gene matches: 15. CDR3 region: CASTNEGSGVGTGELFF. In DNA, the CDR3 is TGCGCCAGCACTAATGAGGGTAGCGGGGTCGGAACCGGGGAGCTGTTTTTT.

This clone was observed a few times. Additional DNA sequences in this sample encode the identical CDR3. The chain links TRBV4-1 to TRBJ1-2; weak D call: TRBD1 (5 bases). Germline V gene sequence: CDR1 MGHRA, CDR2 YSYEKL. The CDR3 sequence is 14 residues long. V lost 3 bases and J 4 bases, leaving 12 bases between the germline ends. CDR3 bases: TGCGCCAGCAGCCAGGACGGAGACAGCTATGGCTACACCTTC. Translated: CASSQDGDSYGYTF.

V and J are TRBV6-1 and TRBJ2-5; TRBD2 matches 7 bases. V shed 4 bases and J 6 bases; nucleotides not matched to a gene: 8. The CDR3 totals 14 residues. Germline CDR1 is MNHNS and CDR2 is SASEGT. CDR3 nucleotides: TGTGCCAGCAGTGCCCGCGGGGGACCCCAGACCCAGTACTTC. It yields the protein CASSARGGPQTQYF.

The chain uses TRBV7-3 and TRBJ2-2; D perhaps matches TRBD1 (6 bases). Trimming removed 3 bases at V and 0 bases at J, with 8 bases between. Germline CDR1 SGHTA, CDR2 FQGTGA. The CDR3 length is 15 residues. The CDR3 sequence is CASSLDSANTGELFF. For the CDR3, the DNA is TGTGCCAGCAGCTTGGACAGCGCGAACACCGGGGAGCTGTTTTTT. The whole variable domain, remainder taken from reference TRBV7-3 and TRBJ2-2, is GAGVSQTPSNKVTEKGKYVELRCDPISGHTALYWYRQSLGQGPEFLIYFQGTGAADDSGLPNDRFFAVRPEGSVSTLKIQRTERGDSAVYLCASSLDSANTGELFFGEGSRLTVL.

The genes are TRBV2 and TRBJ2-7, with 9 nucleotides matching TRBD2. CDR3 length: 13 residues. V was pared by 7 bases and J by 10 bases, with 11 bases of the junction left unmatched. From germline, CDR1 is SNHLY and CDR2 FYNNEI. CDR3 sequence: CASTGISGSGQYF. The CDR3, as DNA: TGTGCCAGCACGGGGATTAGCGGGAGCGGTCAGTACTTC.